These T cell receptor beta chains were read from a single sample in a study of Graves' ophthalmopathy and Graves' hyperthyroidism. TCRdb fed the multiplex PCR reads into MiXCR, producing one record per CDR3 protein. Of around 660,000 distinct CDR3 sequences in the sample, roughly 41% are singletons; the top ten hold more than 3%. Material: peripheral blood. Source of these receptors: an adult man with Graves' ophthalmopathy. The CDR3 runs from the conserved cysteine through the conserved F or W. The order of the fields is clone size, J gene, D gene, V gene, CDR3 DNA, CDR3 protein. D genes are given only for firm matches. Part of the rows lack a size; the others show once, few, many or a class for expanded clones.

- TRBJ2-6 TRBD2 TRBV10-3 TGTGCCATCAGTGATTATACTAGCGGGGGGGCCAACGTCCTGACTTTC CAISDYTSGGANVLTF
- TRBJ1-2 - TRBV6-2/TRBV6-3 TGTGCCAGCAGTTACCTTCCGGCAGGGTATGGCTACACCTTC CASSYLPAGYGYTF
many TRBJ2-7 - TRBV5-6 TGTGCCAGCAGCTATGGGTCATACGAGCAGTACTTC CASSYGSYEQYF
few TRBJ1-1 - TRBV6-6 TGTGCCAGCAGTTACGGCGGTACAGAGAACACTGAAGCTTTCTTT CASSYGGTENTEAFF
- TRBJ2-5 TRBD2 TRBV7-2 TGTGCCAGCAGCTTAAACAGCGGGAGAGGGGAGACCCAGTACTTC CASSLNSGRGETQYF
many TRBJ2-5 - TRBV15 TGTGCCACCAGCAGATATGATGGGGAGACCCAGTACTTC CATSRYDGETQYF
- TRBJ1-2 TRBD1 TRBV29-1 TGCAGCGTTACGACAGGGGGCGGAATTGGCTACACCTTC CSVTTGGGIGYTF
- TRBJ2-5 TRBD1 TRBV12-5 TGTGCTAGTGGTACGGGACAGGGGAAAGAGACCCAGTACTTC CASGTGQGKETQYF
- TRBJ2-5 - TRBV3-1 TGTGCCAGCAGCCCGGTTGTGTTGGAGACCCAGTACTTC CASSPVVLETQYF
few TRBJ1-5 TRBD1 TRBV19 TGTGCCAGCAGTTCACGACAGGGCCACAATCAGCCCCAGCATTTT CASSSRQGHNQPQHF
once TRBJ1-2 TRBD1 TRBV10-3 TGTGCCATACAGGGGTGGCTAGGTGGCTACACCTTC CAIQGWLGGYTF